What follows describes a single TCR beta chain. The repertoire was sequenced with immunoSEQ multiplex PCR; TCRdb's copy has only in-frame clones and lacks some. The sample shows about 68,000 clones, less than 95% of them seen only once. The sample is drawn from a study of T cells after somatic rescue of genetic block. This clonotype was sampled from a man in his forties. The source material was peripheral blood mononuclear cells (PBMCs).

CDR3 sequence reads: CTSSQDSPRRQKETQYF. Here the CDR3 DNA reads TGCACCAGCAGCCAAGACTCTCCGCGGCGGCAGAAAGAGACCCAGTACTTC. The rearrangement joins TRBV1 to TRBJ2-5; TRBD2, the D gene given by the table, was not confirmed from the DNA. TRBV1 is termed a pseudogene. CDR3 length: 17 amino acids.